Below, one T cell receptor beta chain is given with its context. The treatment denotes: around 19 received Ad26.COV2.S at low or high dose, single or two shots; 5 received placebo; per-sample allocation not given. The samples were gathered on day 63 after the first injection of vaccine or placebo. Based in Boston, the donor was an adult of 18-55 years. It was Wuhan-strain SARS-CoV-2 spike that the Ad26 vaccine vector expressed. The method was immunoSEQ multiplex PCR; TCRdb's version includes in-frame clones alone and lacks a portion of them. The sample lists 350,000 to 450,000 clones, approximately 81% occurring once. Germline-derived CDR1 and CDR2 are LGHNA and YSLEER. The CDR3 length is 15 residues. The V gene lost 4 bases and the J gene lost 1 base, with 12 bases spanning the gap. These data belong to a study of Ad26.COV2.S vaccination and SARS-CoV-2 variants. Study overall: Each vaccinee took Ad26.COV2.S intramuscularly, once or twice 56 days apart.

The material sequenced was peripheral blood, taken in a trial of Ad26.COV2.S vaccine versus placebo. The sequence was collected from a person between 18 and 65 years old who received the Ad26.COV2.S COVID-19 vaccine or a placebo. This rearrangement joins TRBV4-3 to TRBJ2-3; D gene uncertain. The CDR3, as DNA: TGCGCCAGCAGCCTGGACCTGGGTGGCACAGATACGCAGTATTTT. Its protein is CASSLDLGGTDTQYF.